This record covers a single TCR beta chain. The source of the sample is a study of blood T cell repertoires in COVID-19. Study-level background: COVID-19 samples, acute and convalescent, were from the United States, Italy and Spain. T cells, B-cell-depleted T cells, or PBMCs provided the cDNA or gDNA that served as material.

Seattle enrolled patients during active infection and tracked them longitudinally. In the authors' methods: Scientists estimated how many nucleated cells there were by amplifying reference gene primers. Assay used: immunoSEQ multiplex PCR; TCRdb lists only in-frame clones, some missing. V, J and clone size were drawn from that table, and D and trimming were deduced from the DNA. The sample holds fewer than 400,000 clones; about 90% are singletons and the top ten take under 3.5%. V was clipped by 3 bases and J by 2 bases; unmatched bases: 5. Germline CDR1 is SGHRS and CDR2 is YFSETQ. This CDR3 region has 16 residues.

The TCR originated in a woman younger than 45 with COVID-19, enrolled during active disease. The genes are TRBV5-1 and TRBJ2-3, with 11 bases identical to TRBD2. Material: peripheral blood. CDR3 residues: CASSSRLAGNTDTQYF. The CDR3 nucleotides are TGCGCCAGCAGCTCGAGACTAGCGGGAAACACAGATACGCAGTATTTT. The entire variable domain, with the rest obtained from reference TRBV5-1 and TRBJ2-3, is as follows: KAGVTQTPRYLIKTRGQQVTLSCSPISGHRSVSWYQQTPGQGLQFLFEYFSETQRNKGNFPGRFSGRQFSNSRSEMNVSTLELGDSALYLCASSSRLAGNTDTQYFGPGTRLTVL.